This is a list of T cell receptor beta chains from one sample in a study of shared clonotypes between healthy human individuals. TCRdb's copy holds only in-frame clones and misses some; the assay was immunoSEQ multiplex PCR. The sample has fewer than 1.8 million clones, around 98.5% seen once. The sample comprised naive CD4+ T cells sorted from blood. Receptors originate from a young man in good health. The CDR3 runs from the conserved cysteine through the conserved F or W. The D gene is left open where the match is weak. Rows may omit the clone size; those that give it use once, few, many or a size class.

v_call: TRBV9
j_call: TRBJ2-3
clone_size: .
d_call: TRBD2
cdr3_aa: CASSALAGGTDTQYF
cdr3_nt: TGTGCCAGCAGCGCCTTAGCGGGAGGGACAGATACGCAGTATTTT

v_call: TRBV5-1
j_call: TRBJ2-1
clone_size: .
d_call: TRBD2
cdr3_aa: CASSTGLAGSHSEQFF
cdr3_nt: TGCGCCAGCAGCACGGGACTAGCGGGTTCCCACAGTGAGCAGTTCTTC

v_call: TRBV30
j_call: TRBJ2-7
clone_size: .
d_call: .
cdr3_aa: CALRDGLYEQYF
cdr3_nt: TGTGCCTTGAGGGACGGACTCTACGAGCAGTACTTC

v_call: TRBV29-1
j_call: TRBJ2-1
clone_size: .
d_call: TRBD2
cdr3_aa: CSVRAGVSPTYNEQFF
cdr3_nt: TGCAGCGTACGAGCGGGAGTATCCCCGACCTACAATGAGCAGTTCTTC

v_call: TRBV7-2
j_call: TRBJ2-7
clone_size: .
d_call: .
cdr3_aa: CASSLNRGASEQYF
cdr3_nt: TGTGCCAGCAGCTTAAACCGGGGCGCCTCCGAGCAGTACTTC

v_call: TRBV28
j_call: TRBJ1-1
clone_size: .
d_call: .
cdr3_aa: CASSLSSAVDTEAFF
cdr3_nt: TGTGCCAGCAGTTTATCTTCGGCAGTTGACACTGAAGCTTTCTTT

v_call: TRBV6-4
j_call: TRBJ1-2
clone_size: .
d_call: .
cdr3_aa: CASRGLEGYTF
cdr3_nt: TGTGCCAGCAGGGGCCTAGAGGGCTACACCTTC

v_call: TRBV11-2
j_call: TRBJ2-2
clone_size: .
d_call: TRBD1
cdr3_aa: CASSLRWDRGATGELFF
cdr3_nt: TGTGCCAGCAGCTTACGTTGGGACAGGGGGGCCACCGGGGAGCTGTTTTTT

v_call: TRBV2
j_call: TRBJ2-7
clone_size: .
d_call: .
cdr3_aa: CASRDDGMLYEQYF
cdr3_nt: TGTGCCAGCAGAGACGACGGGATGCTCTACGAGCAGTACTTC

v_call: TRBV5-4
j_call: TRBJ2-7
clone_size: .
d_call: .
cdr3_aa: CASSTLDWSEQYF
cdr3_nt: TGTGCCAGCAGCACCCTGGATTGGAGCGAGCAGTACTTC

v_call: TRBV5-4
j_call: TRBJ2-7
clone_size: .
d_call: .
cdr3_aa: CASSLSDGDEQYF
cdr3_nt: TGTGCCAGCAGCTTGAGCGACGGAGACGAGCAGTACTTC

v_call: TRBV2
j_call: TRBJ2-7
clone_size: once
d_call: .
cdr3_aa: CASRGAGVSTYEQYF
cdr3_nt: TGTGCCAGCAGGGGGGCAGGGGTTTCCACCTACGAGCAGTACTTC

v_call: TRBV28
j_call: TRBJ2-5
clone_size: .
d_call: .
cdr3_aa: CASVPGSGETQYF
cdr3_nt: TGTGCCAGCGTCCCTGGTAGCGGAGAGACCCAGTACTTC

v_call: TRBV10-2
j_call: TRBJ2-3
clone_size: .
d_call: TRBD2
cdr3_aa: CASSRLAGAPADTQYF
cdr3_nt: TGCGCCAGCAGCCGGCTAGCGGGAGCTCCCGCAGATACGCAGTATTTT

v_call: TRBV10-3
j_call: TRBJ1-1
clone_size: .
d_call: .
cdr3_aa: CASGDSMNTEAFF
cdr3_nt: TGTGCCTCCGGGGACTCCATGAACACTGAAGCTTTCTTT

v_call: TRBV11-2
j_call: TRBJ2-1
clone_size: .
d_call: TRBD1
cdr3_aa: CASSYRDREYNEQFF
cdr3_nt: TGTGCCAGCAGCTACCGGGACAGGGAATACAATGAGCAGTTCTTC